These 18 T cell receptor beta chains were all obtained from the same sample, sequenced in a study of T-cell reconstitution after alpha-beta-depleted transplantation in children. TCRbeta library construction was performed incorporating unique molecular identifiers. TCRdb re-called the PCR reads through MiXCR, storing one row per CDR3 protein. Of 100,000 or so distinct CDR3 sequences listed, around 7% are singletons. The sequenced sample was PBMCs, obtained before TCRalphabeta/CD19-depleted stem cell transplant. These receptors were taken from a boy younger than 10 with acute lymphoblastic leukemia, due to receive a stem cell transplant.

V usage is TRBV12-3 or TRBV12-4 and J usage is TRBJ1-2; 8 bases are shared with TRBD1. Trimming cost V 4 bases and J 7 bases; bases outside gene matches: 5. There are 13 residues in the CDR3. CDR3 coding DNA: TGTGCCAGCAGTTCGGGGACAGGAGCTGGCTACACCTTC. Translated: CASSSGTGAGYTF.

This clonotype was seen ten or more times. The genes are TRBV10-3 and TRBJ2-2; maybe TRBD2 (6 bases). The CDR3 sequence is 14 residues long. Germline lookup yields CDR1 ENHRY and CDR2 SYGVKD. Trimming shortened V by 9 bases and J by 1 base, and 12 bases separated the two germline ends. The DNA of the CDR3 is TGTGCCATTGGCAGGGAGGTGAACACCGGGGAGCTGTTTTTT. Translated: CAIGREVNTGELFF.

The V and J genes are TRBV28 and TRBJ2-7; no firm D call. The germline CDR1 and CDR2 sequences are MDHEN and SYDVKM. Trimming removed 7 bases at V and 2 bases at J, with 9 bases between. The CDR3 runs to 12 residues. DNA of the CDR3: TGTGCCAGCACTAAGTCCCCCTACGAGCAGTACTTC. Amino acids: CASTKSPYEQYF.

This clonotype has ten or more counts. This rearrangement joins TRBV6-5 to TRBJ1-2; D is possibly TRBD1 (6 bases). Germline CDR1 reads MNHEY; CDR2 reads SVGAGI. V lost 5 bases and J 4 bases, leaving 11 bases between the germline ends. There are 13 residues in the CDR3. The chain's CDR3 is CASSLTGTYGYTF. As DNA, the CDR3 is TGTGCCAGCAGTCTCACAGGGACCTATGGCTACACCTTC.

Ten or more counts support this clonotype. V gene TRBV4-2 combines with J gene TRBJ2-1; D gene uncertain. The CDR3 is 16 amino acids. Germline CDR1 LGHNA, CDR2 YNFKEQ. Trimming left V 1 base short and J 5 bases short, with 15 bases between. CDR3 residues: CASSQGQPANNNEQFF. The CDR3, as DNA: TGTGCCAGCAGCCAAGGGCAACCGGCTAACAACAATGAGCAGTTCTTC.

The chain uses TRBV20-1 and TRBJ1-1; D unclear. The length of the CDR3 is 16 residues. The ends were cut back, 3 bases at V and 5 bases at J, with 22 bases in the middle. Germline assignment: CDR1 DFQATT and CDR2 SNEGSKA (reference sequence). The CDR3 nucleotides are TGCAGTGCTAGCCAATGGACCCTCGTGGGTGAGACTGAAGCTTTCTTT. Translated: CSASQWTLVGETEAFF.

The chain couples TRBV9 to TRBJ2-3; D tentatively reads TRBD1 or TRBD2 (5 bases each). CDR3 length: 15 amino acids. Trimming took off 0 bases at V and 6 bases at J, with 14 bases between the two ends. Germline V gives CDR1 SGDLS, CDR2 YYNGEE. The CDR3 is CASSVGDGWLDTQYF. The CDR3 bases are TGTGCCAGCAGCGTAGGGGACGGGTGGCTTGATACGCAGTATTTT.

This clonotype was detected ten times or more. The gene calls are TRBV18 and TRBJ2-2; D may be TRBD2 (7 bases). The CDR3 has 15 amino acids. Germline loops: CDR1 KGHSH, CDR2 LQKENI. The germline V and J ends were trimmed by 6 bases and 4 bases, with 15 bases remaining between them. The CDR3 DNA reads TGTGCCAGCTCCGAGGCGGGGGCCTCCACCGGGGAGCTGTTTTTT. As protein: CASSEAGASTGELFF.

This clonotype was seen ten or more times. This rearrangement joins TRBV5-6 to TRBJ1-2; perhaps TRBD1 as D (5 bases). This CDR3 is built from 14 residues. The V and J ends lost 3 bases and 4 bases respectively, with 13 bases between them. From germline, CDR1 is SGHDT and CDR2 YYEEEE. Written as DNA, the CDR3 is TGTGCCAGCAGCTGGGCCCGGGGGGGCTATGGCTACACCTTC. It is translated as CASSWARGGYGYTF.

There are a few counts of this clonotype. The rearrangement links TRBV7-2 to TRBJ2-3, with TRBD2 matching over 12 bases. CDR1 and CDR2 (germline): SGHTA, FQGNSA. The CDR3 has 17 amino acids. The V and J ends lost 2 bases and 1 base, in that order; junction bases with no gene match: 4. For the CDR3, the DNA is TGTGCCAGCAGCTTACTAGCGGGGGGGCCGGGCACAGATACGCAGTATTTT. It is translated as CASSLLAGGPGTDTQYF.

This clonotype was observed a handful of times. The CDR3 sequence is CATSREVGDFNSPLHF. The DNA for the CDR3 is TGTGCCACCAGCAGAGAGGTGGGGGATTTTAATTCACCCCTCCACTTT. The chain is built from TRBV15 and TRBJ1-6; D perhaps matches TRBD1 (5 bases). Trimming removed 0 bases at V and 6 bases at J, with 12 bases between. The CDR3 extends over 16 amino acids. CDR1 and CDR2 from the germline V gene are LNHNV and YYDKDF (reference sequence).

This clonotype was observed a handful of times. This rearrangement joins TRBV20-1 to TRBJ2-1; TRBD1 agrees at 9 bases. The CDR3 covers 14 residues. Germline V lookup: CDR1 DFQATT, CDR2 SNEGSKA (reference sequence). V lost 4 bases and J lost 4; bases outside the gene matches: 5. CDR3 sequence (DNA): TGCAGTGCTACGTGGGGACAGGGTTACAATGAGCAGTTCTTC. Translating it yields CSATWGQGYNEQFF.

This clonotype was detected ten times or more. The CDR3 nucleotides are TGTGCCAGCAGCTTATTGTCAGGTTACACCGGGGAGCTGTTTTTT. Its protein is CASSLLSGYTGELFF. This chain connects TRBV11-2 to TRBJ2-2; D call uncertain. CDR3 length: 15 residues. Per germline, CDR1 SGHAT and CDR2 FQNNGV. V lost 2 bases, J lost 3 bases, and 10 bases lay in between. The full variable domain, completed using reference TRBV11-2 and TRBJ2-2, is EAGVAQSPRYKIIEKRQSVAFWCNPISGHATLYWYQQILGQGPKLLIQFQNNGVVDDSQLPKDRFSAERLKGVDSTLKIQPAKLEDSAVYLCASSLLSGYTGELFFGEGSRLTVL.

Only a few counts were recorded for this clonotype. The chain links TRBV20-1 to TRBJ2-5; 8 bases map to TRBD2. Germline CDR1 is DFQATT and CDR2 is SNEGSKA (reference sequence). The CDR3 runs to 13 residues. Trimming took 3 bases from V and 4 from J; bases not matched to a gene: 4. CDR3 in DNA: TGCAGTGCTAGCGGGGGGGCCCGAGAGACCCAGTACTTC. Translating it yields CSASGGARETQYF.

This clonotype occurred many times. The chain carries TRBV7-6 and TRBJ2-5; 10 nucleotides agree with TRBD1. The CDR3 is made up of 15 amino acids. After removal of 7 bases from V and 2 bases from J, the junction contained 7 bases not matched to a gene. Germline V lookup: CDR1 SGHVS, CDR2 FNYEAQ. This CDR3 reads CASTTGTGEQETQYF. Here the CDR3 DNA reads TGTGCCAGCACCACCGGGACAGGGGAGCAAGAGACCCAGTACTTC.

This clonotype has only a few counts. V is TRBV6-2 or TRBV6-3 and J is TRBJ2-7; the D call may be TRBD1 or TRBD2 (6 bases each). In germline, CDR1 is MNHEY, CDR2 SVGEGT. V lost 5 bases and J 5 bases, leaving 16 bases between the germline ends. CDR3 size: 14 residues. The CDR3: CASSTPRGDDEQYF. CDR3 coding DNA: TGTGCCAGCAGTACACCTAGGGGGGACGACGAGCAGTACTTC.

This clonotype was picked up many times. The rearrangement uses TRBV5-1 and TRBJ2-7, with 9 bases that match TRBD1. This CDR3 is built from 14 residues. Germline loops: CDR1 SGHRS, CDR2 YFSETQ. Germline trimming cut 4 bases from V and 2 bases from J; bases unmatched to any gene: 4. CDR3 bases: TGCGCCAGCAGCGTCCGGGACAGGGCCTACGAGCAGTACTTC. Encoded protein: CASSVRDRAYEQYF.

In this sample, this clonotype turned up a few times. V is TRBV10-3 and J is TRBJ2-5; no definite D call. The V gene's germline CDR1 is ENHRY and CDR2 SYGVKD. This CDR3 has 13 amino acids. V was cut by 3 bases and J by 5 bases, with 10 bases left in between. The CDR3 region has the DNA TGTGCCATCAGTGACTCGAAAGGGGAGACCCAGTACTTC. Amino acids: CAISDSKGETQYF.